The rows below give T cell receptor beta chains drawn from one sample of a study of Graves' ophthalmopathy and Graves' hyperthyroidism. One entry per CDR3 protein, called by TCRdb with MiXCR from the multiplex PCR reads. The data contain 400,000 or so distinct CDR3 sequences, 17% of them singletons. The sequenced material came from peripheral blood. The receptor source for this set is an adult woman with stable Graves' hyperthyroidism. Each CDR3 is given with its conserved first and last residue. The order of the fields is V gene, clone size, J gene, D gene, CDR3 protein, CDR3 DNA. A D gene is named only where the DNA matches it firmly. Size is stated for part of the rows, as once, few or many counts, or as a class when the clone is expanded.

V gene: TRBV20-1; clone size: many; J gene: TRBJ2-2; D gene: -; CDR3 protein: CSARDVPGELFF; CDR3 DNA: TGCAGTGCTAGAGACGTCCCCGGGGAGCTGTTTTTT
V gene: TRBV5-1; clone size: -; J gene: TRBJ1-1; D gene: -; CDR3 protein: CASSLGETTNTEAFF; CDR3 DNA: TGCGCCAGCAGCCTGGGGGAGACAACAAACACTGAAGCTTTCTTT
V gene: TRBV6-1; clone size: many; J gene: TRBJ1-2; D gene: -; CDR3 protein: CASSEISLYYGYTF; CDR3 DNA: TGTGCCAGCAGTGAAATCAGCCTGTACTATGGCTACACCTTC
V gene: TRBV28; clone size: few; J gene: TRBJ2-7; D gene: TRBD1; CDR3 protein: CASKGTGFHEQYF; CDR3 DNA: TGTGCCAGTAAAGGGACAGGGTTCCACGAGCAGTACTTC
V gene: TRBV11-2; clone size: -; J gene: TRBJ1-1; D gene: -; CDR3 protein: CASSRGDGGTEAFF; CDR3 DNA: TGTGCCAGCAGCCGCGGTGACGGGGGCACTGAAGCTTTCTTT
V gene: TRBV6-1; clone size: many; J gene: TRBJ2-7; D gene: -; CDR3 protein: CASTKTQDEQYF; CDR3 DNA: TGTGCCAGCACCAAAACCCAAGACGAGCAGTACTTC
V gene: TRBV28; clone size: many; J gene: TRBJ1-1; D gene: TRBD1; CDR3 protein: CASSSTGEAFF; CDR3 DNA: TGTGCCAGCAGTTCGACAGGGGAAGCTTTCTTT
V gene: TRBV7-9; clone size: many; J gene: TRBJ2-7; D gene: -; CDR3 protein: CASSSTPDRIYEQYF; CDR3 DNA: TGTGCCAGCAGCTCCACCCCGGACAGAATCTACGAGCAGTACTTC
V gene: TRBV6-1; clone size: -; J gene: TRBJ2-7; D gene: -; CDR3 protein: CASSTPGGLSYEQYF; CDR3 DNA: TGTGCCAGCAGTACCCCGGGGGGCCTCTCCTACGAGCAGTACTTC
V gene: TRBV6-1; clone size: many; J gene: TRBJ2-7; D gene: TRBD1; CDR3 protein: CASRDRDRVTYEQYF; CDR3 DNA: TGTGCCAGCAGAGACCGGGACAGGGTTACCTACGAGCAGTACTTC
V gene: TRBV6-5; clone size: many; J gene: TRBJ2-7; D gene: TRBD1; CDR3 protein: CATRTGPYEQYF; CDR3 DNA: TGTGCCACCCGGACAGGGCCCTACGAGCAGTACTTC
V gene: TRBV28; clone size: many; J gene: TRBJ1-2; D gene: TRBD1; CDR3 protein: CASSVSLSGGYGYTF; CDR3 DNA: TGTGCCAGCAGTGTATCTCTCTCAGGGGGCTATGGCTACACCTTC
V gene: TRBV5-1; clone size: many; J gene: TRBJ2-7; D gene: TRBD1; CDR3 protein: CASSPGQGAAEQYF; CDR3 DNA: TGCGCCAGCAGCCCGGGACAGGGGGCGGCCGAGCAGTACTTC
V gene: TRBV28; clone size: many; J gene: TRBJ2-7; D gene: TRBD1; CDR3 protein: CASSPDAQGVHEQYF; CDR3 DNA: TGTGCCAGCAGCCCCGATGCACAGGGGGTGCACGAGCAGTACTTC
V gene: TRBV15; clone size: many; J gene: TRBJ2-7; D gene: -; CDR3 protein: CATSRDPRYEQYF; CDR3 DNA: TGTGCCACCAGCAGAGATCCGAGGTACGAGCAGTACTTC
V gene: TRBV20-1; clone size: -; J gene: TRBJ2-5; D gene: TRBD2; CDR3 protein: CSTGTSEHQETQYF; CDR3 DNA: TGCAGCACCGGGACTAGCGAGCACCAAGAGACCCAGTACTTC
V gene: TRBV10-3; clone size: many; J gene: TRBJ2-2; D gene: -; CDR3 protein: CAISETGTGELFF; CDR3 DNA: TGTGCCATCAGTGAAACGGGGACCGGGGAGCTGTTTTTT
V gene: TRBV7-2; clone size: many; J gene: TRBJ2-7; D gene: -; CDR3 protein: CASSLGAGTGGYEQYF; CDR3 DNA: TGTGCCAGCAGCTTAGGGGCCGGGACTGGCGGCTACGAGCAGTACTTC
V gene: TRBV27; clone size: many; J gene: TRBJ1-6; D gene: TRBD1; CDR3 protein: CASSRGQETSPLHF; CDR3 DNA: TGTGCCAGCAGCAGGGGACAGGAAACTTCACCCCTCCACTTT
V gene: TRBV7-2; clone size: many; J gene: TRBJ1-1; D gene: -; CDR3 protein: CASSFRSGLVEAFF; CDR3 DNA: TGTGCCAGCAGCTTTAGGTCCGGATTGGTTGAAGCTTTCTTT
V gene: TRBV5-1; clone size: many; J gene: TRBJ2-2; D gene: -; CDR3 protein: CASSLGLSSGELFF; CDR3 DNA: TGCGCCAGCAGCTTGGGCTTGTCGTCTGGGGAGCTGTTTTTT
V gene: TRBV2; clone size: many; J gene: TRBJ2-7; D gene: TRBD2; CDR3 protein: CASRQRDYSYEQYF; CDR3 DNA: TGTGCCAGCAGACAGCGGGACTACTCCTACGAGCAGTACTTC
V gene: TRBV7-2; clone size: many; J gene: TRBJ2-7; D gene: TRBD2; CDR3 protein: CASSYSGLARSEQYF; CDR3 DNA: TGTGCCAGCAGCTATTCGGGACTAGCCCGAAGCGAGCAGTACTTC
V gene: TRBV29-1; clone size: -; J gene: TRBJ2-5; D gene: -; CDR3 protein: CSVVESRETQYF; CDR3 DNA: TGCAGCGTTGTAGAGAGCCGAGAGACCCAGTACTTC
V gene: TRBV28; clone size: many; J gene: TRBJ1-5; D gene: -; CDR3 protein: CASSSPRYRISNQPQHF; CDR3 DNA: TGTGCCAGCAGTAGCCCTCGCTACAGGATTAGCAATCAGCCCCAGCATTTT
V gene: TRBV11-1; clone size: -; J gene: TRBJ2-2; D gene: TRBD1; CDR3 protein: CASSPAGRGPTGELFF; CDR3 DNA: TGTGCCAGCAGCCCAGCGGGCAGGGGGCCCACCGGGGAGCTGTTTTTT
V gene: TRBV9; clone size: many; J gene: TRBJ2-2; D gene: TRBD1; CDR3 protein: CASSVDTGQGTGELFF; CDR3 DNA: TGTGCCAGCAGCGTAGATACCGGACAGGGCACCGGGGAGCTGTTTTTT
V gene: TRBV18; clone size: many; J gene: TRBJ2-5; D gene: TRBD2; CDR3 protein: CASSPRSGKETQYF; CDR3 DNA: TGTGCCAGCTCACCACGTAGCGGGAAGGAGACCCAGTACTTC
V gene: TRBV28; clone size: many; J gene: TRBJ1-1; D gene: -; CDR3 protein: CASSLTNLNTEAFF; CDR3 DNA: TGTGCCAGCAGTTTAACCAATTTGAACACTGAAGCTTTCTTT
V gene: TRBV5-1; clone size: many; J gene: TRBJ1-3; D gene: -; CDR3 protein: CASSRTGDSGNTIYF; CDR3 DNA: TGCGCCAGCAGCCGGACGGGGGACTCTGGAAACACCATATATTTT
V gene: TRBV29-1; clone size: many; J gene: TRBJ1-1; D gene: -; CDR3 protein: CSAAGVEDTEAFF; CDR3 DNA: TGCAGCGCCGCAGGGGTAGAGGACACTGAAGCTTTCTTT
V gene: TRBV7-8; clone size: -; J gene: TRBJ2-7; D gene: TRBD2; CDR3 protein: CASSFDTGLPYEQYF; CDR3 DNA: TGTGCCAGCAGCTTCGATACGGGACTACCGTACGAGCAGTACTTC
V gene: TRBV29-1; clone size: many; J gene: TRBJ1-2; D gene: -; CDR3 protein: CSVRPNYGYTF; CDR3 DNA: TGCAGCGTTCGCCCGAACTATGGCTACACCTTC